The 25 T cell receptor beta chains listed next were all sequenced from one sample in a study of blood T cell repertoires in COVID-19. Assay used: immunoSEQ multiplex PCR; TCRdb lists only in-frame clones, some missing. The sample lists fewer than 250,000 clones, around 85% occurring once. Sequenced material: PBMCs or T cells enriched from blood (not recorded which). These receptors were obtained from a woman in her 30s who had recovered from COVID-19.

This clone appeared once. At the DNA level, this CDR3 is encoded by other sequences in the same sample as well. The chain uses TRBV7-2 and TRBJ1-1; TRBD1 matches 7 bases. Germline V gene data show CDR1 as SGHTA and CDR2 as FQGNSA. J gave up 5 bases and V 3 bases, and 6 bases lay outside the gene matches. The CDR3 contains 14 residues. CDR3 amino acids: CASSFLQGGTEAFF. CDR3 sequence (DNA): TGTGCCAGCAGCTTTCTCCAGGGGGGTACTGAAGCTTTCTTT.

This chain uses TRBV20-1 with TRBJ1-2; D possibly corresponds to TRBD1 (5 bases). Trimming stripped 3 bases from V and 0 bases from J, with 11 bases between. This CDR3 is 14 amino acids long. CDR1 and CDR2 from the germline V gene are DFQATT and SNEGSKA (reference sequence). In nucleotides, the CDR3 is TGCAGTGCTAGTGGGGGAGGGGCTAACTATGGCTACACCTTC. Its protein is CSASGGGANYGYTF.

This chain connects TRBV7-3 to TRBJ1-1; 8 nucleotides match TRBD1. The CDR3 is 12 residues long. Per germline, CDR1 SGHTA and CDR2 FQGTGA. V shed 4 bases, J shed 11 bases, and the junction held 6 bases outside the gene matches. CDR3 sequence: CASSSPTGEAFF. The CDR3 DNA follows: TGTGCCAGCAGCTCTCCGACAGGGGAGGCTTTCTTT.

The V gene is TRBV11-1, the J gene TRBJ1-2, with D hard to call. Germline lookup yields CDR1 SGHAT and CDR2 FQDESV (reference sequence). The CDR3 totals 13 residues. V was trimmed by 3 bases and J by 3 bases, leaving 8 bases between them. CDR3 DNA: TGTGCCAGCAGCTTTTCCCGGGACTATGGCTACACCTTC. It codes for CASSFSRDYGYTF.

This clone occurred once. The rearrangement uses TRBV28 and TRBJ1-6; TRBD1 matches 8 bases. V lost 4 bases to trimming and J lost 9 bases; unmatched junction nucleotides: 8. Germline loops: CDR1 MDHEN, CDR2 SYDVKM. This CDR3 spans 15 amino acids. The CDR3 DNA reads TGTGCCAGCAGTTCCCGACAGGGGACCCGTTCACCCCTCCACTTT. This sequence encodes CASSSRQGTRSPLHF.

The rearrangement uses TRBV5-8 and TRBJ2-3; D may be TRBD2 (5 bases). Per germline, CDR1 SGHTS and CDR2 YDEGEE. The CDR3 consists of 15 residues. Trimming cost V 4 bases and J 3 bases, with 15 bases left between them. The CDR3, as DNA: TGTGCCAGCAGCCGAGGACGGCTAGCAACAGATACGCAGTATTTT. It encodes CASSRGRLATDTQYF.

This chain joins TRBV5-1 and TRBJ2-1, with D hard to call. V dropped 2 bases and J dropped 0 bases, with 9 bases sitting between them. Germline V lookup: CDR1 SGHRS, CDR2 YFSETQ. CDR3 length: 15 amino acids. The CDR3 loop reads CASSFDKTSYNEQFF. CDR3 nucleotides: TGCGCCAGCAGCTTCGACAAGACCTCCTACAATGAGCAGTTCTTC.

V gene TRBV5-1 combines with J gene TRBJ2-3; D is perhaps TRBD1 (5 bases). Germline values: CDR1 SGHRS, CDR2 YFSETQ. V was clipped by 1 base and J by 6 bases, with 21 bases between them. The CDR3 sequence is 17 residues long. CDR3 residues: CASSLRAQGASPDTQYF. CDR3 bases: TGCGCCAGCAGCTTGAGAGCGCAGGGTGCCAGCCCGGATACGCAGTATTTT. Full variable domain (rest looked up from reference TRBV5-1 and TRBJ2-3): KAGVTQTPRYLIKTRGQQVTLSCSPISGHRSVSWYQQTPGQGLQFLFEYFSETQRNKGNFPGRFSGRQFSNSRSEMNVSTLELGDSALYLCASSLRAQGASPDTQYFGPGTRLTVL.

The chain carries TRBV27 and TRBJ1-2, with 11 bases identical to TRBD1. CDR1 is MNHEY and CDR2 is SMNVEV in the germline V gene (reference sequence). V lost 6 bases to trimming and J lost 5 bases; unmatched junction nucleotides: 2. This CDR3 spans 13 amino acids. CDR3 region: CASSRDRGYGYTF. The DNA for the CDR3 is TGTGCCAGCAGCAGGGACAGGGGGTATGGCTACACCTTC.

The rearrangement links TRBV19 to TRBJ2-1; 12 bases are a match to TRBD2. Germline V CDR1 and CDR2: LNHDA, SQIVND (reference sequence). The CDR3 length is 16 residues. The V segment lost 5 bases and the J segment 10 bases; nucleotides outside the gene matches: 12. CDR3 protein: CASSERLAGEAGEQFF. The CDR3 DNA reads TGTGCCAGTAGTGAGAGACTAGCGGGAGAGGCGGGGGAGCAGTTCTTC.

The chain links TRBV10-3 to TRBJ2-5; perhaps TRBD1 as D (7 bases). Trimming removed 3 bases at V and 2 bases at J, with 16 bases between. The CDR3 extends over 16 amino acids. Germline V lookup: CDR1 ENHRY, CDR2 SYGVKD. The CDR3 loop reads CAISDTDRRGQETQYF. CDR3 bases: TGTGCCATCAGTGACACGGACAGGAGGGGGCAAGAGACCCAGTACTTC.

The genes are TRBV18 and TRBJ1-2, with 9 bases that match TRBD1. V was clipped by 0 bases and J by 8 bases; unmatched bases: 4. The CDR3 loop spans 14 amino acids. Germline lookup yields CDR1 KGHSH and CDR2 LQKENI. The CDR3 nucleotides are TGTGCCAGCTCACCACCGACAGGGGGGGGCGGCTACACCTTC. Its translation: CASSPPTGGGGYTF. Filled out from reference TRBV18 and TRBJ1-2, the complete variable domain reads NAGVMQNPRHLVRRRGQEARLRCSPMKGHSHVYWYRQLPEEGLKFMVYLQKENIIDESGMPKERFSAEFPKEGPSILRIQQVVRGDSAAYFCASSPPTGGGGYTFGSGTRLTVV.

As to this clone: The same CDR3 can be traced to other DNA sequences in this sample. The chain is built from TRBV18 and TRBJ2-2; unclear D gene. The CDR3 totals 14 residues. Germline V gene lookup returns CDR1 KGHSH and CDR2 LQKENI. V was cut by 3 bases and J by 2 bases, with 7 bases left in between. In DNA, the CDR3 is TGTGCCAGCTCACCCCGACAAAACACCGGGGAGCTGTTTTTT. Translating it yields CASSPRQNTGELFF.

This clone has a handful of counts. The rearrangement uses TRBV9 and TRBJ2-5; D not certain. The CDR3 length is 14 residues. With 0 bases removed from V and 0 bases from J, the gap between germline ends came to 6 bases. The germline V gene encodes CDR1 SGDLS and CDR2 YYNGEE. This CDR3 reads CASSVGLDQETQYF. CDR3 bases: TGTGCCAGCAGCGTAGGGTTAGACCAAGAGACCCAGTACTTC.

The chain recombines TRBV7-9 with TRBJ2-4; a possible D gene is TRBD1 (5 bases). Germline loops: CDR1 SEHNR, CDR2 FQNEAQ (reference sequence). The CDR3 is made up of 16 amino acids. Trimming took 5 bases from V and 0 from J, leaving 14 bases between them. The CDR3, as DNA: TGTGCCAGCAGCGGCGTACAGGACCTAGCCAAAAACATTCAGTACTTC. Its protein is CASSGVQDLAKNIQYF.

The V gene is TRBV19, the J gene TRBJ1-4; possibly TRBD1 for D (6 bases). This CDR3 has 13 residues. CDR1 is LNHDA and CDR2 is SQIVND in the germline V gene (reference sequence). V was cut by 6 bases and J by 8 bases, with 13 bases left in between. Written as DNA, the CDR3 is TGTGCCAGTAGCTTACCCCAGGGGGAAAAACTGTTTTTT. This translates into CASSLPQGEKLFF.

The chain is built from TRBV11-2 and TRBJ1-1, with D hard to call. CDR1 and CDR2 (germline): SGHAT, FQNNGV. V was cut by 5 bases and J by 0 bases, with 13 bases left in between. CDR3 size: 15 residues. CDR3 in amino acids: CASSPTSSMNTEAFF. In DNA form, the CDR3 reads TGTGCCAGCAGCCCTACGTCGTCGATGAACACTGAAGCTTTCTTT.

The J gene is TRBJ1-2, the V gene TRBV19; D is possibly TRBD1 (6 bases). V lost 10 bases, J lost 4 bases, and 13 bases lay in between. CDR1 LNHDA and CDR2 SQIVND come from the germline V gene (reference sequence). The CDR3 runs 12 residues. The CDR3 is CAIKDSRYGYTF. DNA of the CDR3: TGTGCCATCAAGGACAGCCGCTATGGCTACACCTTC.

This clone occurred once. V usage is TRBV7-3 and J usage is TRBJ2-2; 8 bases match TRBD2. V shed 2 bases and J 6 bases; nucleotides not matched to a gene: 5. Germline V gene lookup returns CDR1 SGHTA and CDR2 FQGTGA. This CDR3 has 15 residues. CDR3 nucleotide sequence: TGTGCCAGCAGCTTAGGGGGACTAGGTGCCGGGGAGCTGTTTTTT. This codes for CASSLGGLGAGELFF.

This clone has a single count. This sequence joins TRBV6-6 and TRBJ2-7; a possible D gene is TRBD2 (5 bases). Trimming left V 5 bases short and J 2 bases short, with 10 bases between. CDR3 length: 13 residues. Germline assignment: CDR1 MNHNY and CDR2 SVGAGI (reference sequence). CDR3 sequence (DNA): TGTGCCAGCAGTCGGACTGGAACCTACGAGCAGTACGTC. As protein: CASSRTGTYEQYV.

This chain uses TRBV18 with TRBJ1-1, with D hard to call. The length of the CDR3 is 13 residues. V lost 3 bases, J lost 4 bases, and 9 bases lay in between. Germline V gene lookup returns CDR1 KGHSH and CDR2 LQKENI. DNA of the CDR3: TGTGCCAGCTCACCCGAAGTCAGCACTGAAGCTTTCTTT. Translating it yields CASSPEVSTEAFF.

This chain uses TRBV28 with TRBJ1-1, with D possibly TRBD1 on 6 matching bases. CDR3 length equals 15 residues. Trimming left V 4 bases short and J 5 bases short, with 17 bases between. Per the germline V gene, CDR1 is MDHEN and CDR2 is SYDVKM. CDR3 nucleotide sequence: TGTGCCAGCAGTTCCCCAGGGGTAATTGGAACTGAAGCTTTCTTT. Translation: CASSSPGVIGTEAFF.

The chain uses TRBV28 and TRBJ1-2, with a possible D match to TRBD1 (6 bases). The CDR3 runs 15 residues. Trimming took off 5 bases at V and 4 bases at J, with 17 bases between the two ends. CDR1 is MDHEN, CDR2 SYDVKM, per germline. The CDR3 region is CASSEGVEPRYGYTF. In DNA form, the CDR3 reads TGTGCCAGCAGTGAGGGGGTAGAGCCGCGCTATGGCTACACCTTC.

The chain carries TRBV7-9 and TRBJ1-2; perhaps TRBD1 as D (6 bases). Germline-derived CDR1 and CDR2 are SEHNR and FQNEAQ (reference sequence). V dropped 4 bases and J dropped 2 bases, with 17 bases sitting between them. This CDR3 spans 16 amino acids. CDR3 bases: TGTGCCAGCAGCTCTTATAGGGACACCTCAAACTATGGCTACACCTTC. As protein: CASSSYRDTSNYGYTF.

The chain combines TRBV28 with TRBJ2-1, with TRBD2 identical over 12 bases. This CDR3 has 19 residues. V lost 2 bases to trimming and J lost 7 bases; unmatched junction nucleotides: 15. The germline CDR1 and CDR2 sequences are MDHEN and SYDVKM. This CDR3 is CASSLRQGASGRVRNEQFF. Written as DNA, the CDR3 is TGTGCCAGCAGTTTAAGACAGGGGGCTAGCGGGAGGGTCAGAAATGAGCAGTTCTTC.